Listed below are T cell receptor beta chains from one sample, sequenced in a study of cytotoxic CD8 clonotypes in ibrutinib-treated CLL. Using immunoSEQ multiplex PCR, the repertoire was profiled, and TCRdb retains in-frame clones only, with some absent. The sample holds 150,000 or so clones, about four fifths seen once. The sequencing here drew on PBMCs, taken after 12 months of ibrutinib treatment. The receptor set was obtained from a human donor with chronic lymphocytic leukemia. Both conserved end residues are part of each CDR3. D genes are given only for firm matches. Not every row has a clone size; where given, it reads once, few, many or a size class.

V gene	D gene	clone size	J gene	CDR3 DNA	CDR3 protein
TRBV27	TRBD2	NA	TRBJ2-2	TGTGCCACCAAAGGACTAGCGGGGGGAGGAGTCACCGGGGAGCTGTTTTTT	CATKGLAGGGVTGELFF
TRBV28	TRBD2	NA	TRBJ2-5	TGTGCCAGCAGTCAGCCTAGCGGGGTCCAAGAGACCCAGTACTTC	CASSQPSGVQETQYF
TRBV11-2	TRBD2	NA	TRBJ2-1	TGTGCCAGCAGCTTAGCGGGAGGGGCAAATGAGCAGTTCTTC	CASSLAGGANEQFF
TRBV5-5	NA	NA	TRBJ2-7	TGTGCCAGCAGCTTGTACGACACTTCCTACGAGCAGTACTTC	CASSLYDTSYEQYF
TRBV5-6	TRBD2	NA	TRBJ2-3	TGTGCCAGCAGCTTGTTAGGCGGGGGGCTCACAGATACGCAGTATTTT	CASSLLGGGLTDTQYF
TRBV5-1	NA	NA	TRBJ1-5	TGCGCCAGCAGCTGGACGGCAGGAAGGAATCAGCCCCAGCATTTT	CASSWTAGRNQPQHF
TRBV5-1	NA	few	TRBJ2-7	TGCGCCAGCAGCTTGTTCGGGGACGAGCAGTACTTC	CASSLFGDEQYF
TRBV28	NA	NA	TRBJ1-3	TGTGCCAGCCGTGGCATCTCTGGAAACACCATATATTTT	CASRGISGNTIYF
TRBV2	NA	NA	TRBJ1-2	TGTGCCAGTGGAGGAGACAGGCCAAGCTATGGCTACACCTTC	CASGGDRPSYGYTF
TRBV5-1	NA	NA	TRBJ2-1	TGCGCCAGCAACGGGTACAATGAGCAGTTCTTC	CASNGYNEQFF
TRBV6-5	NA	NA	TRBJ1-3	TGTGCCAGCAGGCCCCAGGGGTCCTCTGGAAACACCATATATTTT	CASRPQGSSGNTIYF
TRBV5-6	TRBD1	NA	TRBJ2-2	TGTGCCAGCAGCTCGACCGGTACAGGGGGATACACCGGGGAGCTGTTTTTT	CASSSTGTGGYTGELFF
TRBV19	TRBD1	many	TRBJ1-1	TGTGCCAGTAGCAAGGACAGGTCTACTGAAGCTTTCTTT	CASSKDRSTEAFF
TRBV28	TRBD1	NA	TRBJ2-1	TGTGCCAGCAGCACAGGGGTATGGTACAATGAGCAGTTCTTC	CASSTGVWYNEQFF
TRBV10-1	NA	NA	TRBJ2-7	TGCGCCAGCCTTCGGGACTCCTGGGCCCACGAGCAGTACTTC	CASLRDSWAHEQYF
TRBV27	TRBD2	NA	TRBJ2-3	TGTGCCAGCAGTTTGTTAGCGGGCCAGACAGATACGCAGTATTTT	CASSLLAGQTDTQYF
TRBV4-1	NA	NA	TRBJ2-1	TGCGCCAGCAGCCTAGCTGGTGGAGCGGAATCGTACAATGAGCAGTTCTTC	CASSLAGGAESYNEQFF
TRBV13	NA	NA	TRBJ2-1	TGTGCCAGCAGCTTAGGGGTCTATGAGCAGTTCTTC	CASSLGVYEQFF
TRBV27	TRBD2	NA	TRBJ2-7	TGTGCCAGCAAACCGGGACTAGCAGTCGAGCAGTACTTC	CASKPGLAVEQYF
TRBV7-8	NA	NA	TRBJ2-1	TGTGCCAGCAGCTTAAGGTTTCTGACTAGTCCCAATGAGCAGTTCTTC	CASSLRFLTSPNEQFF
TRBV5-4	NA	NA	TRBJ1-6	TGTGCCAGCAGCCCTTTGGATTCACCCCTCCACTTT	CASSPLDSPLHF
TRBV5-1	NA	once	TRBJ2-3	TGCGCCAGCAGCCAGGAGCAGAGATTCACAGATACGCAGTATTTT	CASSQEQRFTDTQYF
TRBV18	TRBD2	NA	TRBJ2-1	TGTGCCAGCCATGGGACTAGCGGGAGGAATGAGCAGTTCTTC	CASHGTSGRNEQFF
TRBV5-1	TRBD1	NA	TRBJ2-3	TGCGCCAGCAGCGGCGGGACAGGACCTGCGGGAGATACGCAGTATTTT	CASSGGTGPAGDTQYF
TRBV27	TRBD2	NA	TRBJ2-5	TGTGCCAGCAGTCGGACTAGCGGGAGATCTATGGAGACCCAGTACTTC	CASSRTSGRSMETQYF
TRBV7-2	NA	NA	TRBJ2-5	TGTGCCAGCACGACCGGGATAGCGGTCTCTGGGACCCAGTACTTC	CASTTGIAVSGTQYF
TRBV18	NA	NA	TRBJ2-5	TGTGCCAGCTCATCCGCGATCAGCCAAGAGACCCAGTACTTC	CASSSAISQETQYF
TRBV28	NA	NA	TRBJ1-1	TGTGCCAGCAGTTTAGCAGGGGCGACAGATGAAGCTTTCTTT	CASSLAGATDEAFF
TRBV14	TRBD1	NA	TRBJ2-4	TGTGCCAGCAGCCAAGATCCTGGCAGGGGGACCAAAAACATTCAGTACTTC	CASSQDPGRGTKNIQYF
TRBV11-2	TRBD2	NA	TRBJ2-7	TGTGCCAGCAGGGGACTAGCGGGATCCAGCTCCTACGAGCAGTACTTC	CASRGLAGSSSYEQYF
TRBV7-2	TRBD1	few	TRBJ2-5	TGTGCCAGCAGCTTATACGGACAGGGGTCTTTTCGAGAGACCCAGTACTTC	CASSLYGQGSFRETQYF
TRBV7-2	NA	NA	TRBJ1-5	TGTGCCAGCAGCTTCAGCAGGGTCGGGTCGAGCAATCAGCCCCAGCATTTT	CASSFSRVGSSNQPQHF
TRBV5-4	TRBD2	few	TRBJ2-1	TGTGCCAGCAGCTTGGACCTAGCGGGAGGGAATGAGCAGTTCTTC	CASSLDLAGGNEQFF
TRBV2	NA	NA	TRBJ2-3	TGTGCCAGCAGAGAAAGGCTGGGGTCAGATACGCAGTATTTT	CASRERLGSDTQYF
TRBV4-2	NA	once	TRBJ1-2	TGTGCCAGCAGCCAAGACCGTAACTATGGCTACACCTTC	CASSQDRNYGYTF
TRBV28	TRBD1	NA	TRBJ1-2	TGTGCCAGCAGTTACCTAGGACAGGGTCATTATGGCTACACCTTC	CASSYLGQGHYGYTF
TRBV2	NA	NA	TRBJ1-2	TGTGCCAGCAACAAGAATAACTATGGCTACACCTTC	CASNKNNYGYTF
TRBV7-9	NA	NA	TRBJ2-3	TGTGCCAGCAGGGTCCCTGTAACAGATACGCAGTATTTT	CASRVPVTDTQYF
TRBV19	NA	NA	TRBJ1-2	TGTGCCAGTAGAACTAAGGACAGAAAGGCTAACTATGGCTACACCTTC	CASRTKDRKANYGYTF
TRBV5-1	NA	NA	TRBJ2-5	TGCGCCAGCAGCTTGGCGGAGACCCAGTACTTC	CASSLAETQYF